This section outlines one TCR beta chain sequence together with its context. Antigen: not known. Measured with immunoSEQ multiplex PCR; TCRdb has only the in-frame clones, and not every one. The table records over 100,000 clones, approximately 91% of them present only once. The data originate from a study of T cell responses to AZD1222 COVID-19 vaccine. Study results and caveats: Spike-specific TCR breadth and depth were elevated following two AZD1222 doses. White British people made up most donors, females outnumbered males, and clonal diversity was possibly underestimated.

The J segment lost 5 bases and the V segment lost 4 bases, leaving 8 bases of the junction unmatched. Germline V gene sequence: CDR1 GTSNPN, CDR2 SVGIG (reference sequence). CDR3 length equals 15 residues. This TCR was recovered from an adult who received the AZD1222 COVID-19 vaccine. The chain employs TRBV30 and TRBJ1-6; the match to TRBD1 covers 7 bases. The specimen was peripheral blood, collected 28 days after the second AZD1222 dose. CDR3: CAWNTLDRDNSPLHF. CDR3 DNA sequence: TGTGCCTGGAACACACTCGACAGGGATAATTCACCCCTCCACTTT. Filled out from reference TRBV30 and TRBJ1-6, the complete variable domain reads SQTIHQWPATLVQPVGSPLSLECTVEGTSNPNLYWYRQAAGRGLQLLFYSVGIGQISSEVPQNLSASRPQDRQFILSSKKLLLSDSGFYLCAWNTLDRDNSPLHFGNGTRLTVT.